This TCR beta chain was documented in a study of CD8 T cells in Susac syndrome. V gave up 4 bases and J gave up 9 bases, with 10 bases separating them. Germline V gene sequence: CDR1 MGHDK, CDR2 SYGVNS. The CDR3 runs 11 residues. In contrast to the negatively isolated CD8+ and CD4+ T cells, TEMRA cells were FACS-enriched. A quantity of about 0.5 to 1 ug RNA underwent reverse transcription using random hexamers. Amplification of TCR beta CDR3 used immunoSEQ multiplex PCR across 54 Vbeta and 13 Jbeta. Each CDR3 protein is one row after TCRdb ran MiXCR on the immunoSEQ multiplex PCR reads. In the table there are about 130,000 distinct CDR3 sequences, 90% to 95% of which are singletons. This clonotype was detected only once.

The sequencing sample was made of CD4+ T cells from PBMCs. The receptor comes from a human donor in good health. This chain joins TRBV25-1 and TRBJ2-7, with no clear D. CDR3 bases: TGTGCCAGCAGTGGGCTAGGTGTGCAGTACTTC. Translated: CASSGLGVQYF.